This TCR beta chain originates from a study of identifying expanded T cells in peripheral blood. Study-wide findings and caveats: Clone count variance between approximately two-week samples rose with total template count. Around 1.2 clones differed between technical replicates, versus about 17 and 20 over time.

Produced via immunoSEQ multiplex PCR; TCRdb's table is partial and in-frame only. The table shows around 91,000 clones, with about 91% occurring only once. Germline loops: CDR1 LGHNA, CDR2 YNFKEQ. The CDR3 is made up of 13 amino acids. V was trimmed by 3 bases and J by 5 bases, leaving 10 bases between them. A word on this clone: What it binds is not known.

Collection occurred without any documented infections or immune events in donors. Source material: blood. The genes are TRBV4-2 and TRBJ2-5, with a tentative D call TRBD1 (5 bases). The sequence was obtained from a person between 18 and 75 years old in good health. CDR3 sequence: CASSQGWGETQYF. CDR3 coding DNA: TGTGCCAGCAGCCAGGGATGGGGCGAGACCCAGTACTTC.